This TCR beta chain was identified in a study of blood T cell repertoires in COVID-19. Study information: PBMCs, B-cell-depleted T cells, or T cells provided the cDNA or gDNA that made up the material.

Per the germline V gene, CDR1 is SGDLS and CDR2 is YYNGEE. The CDR3 is made up of 16 amino acids. The ends were cut back, 0 bases at V and 6 bases at J, with 17 bases in the middle. Authors' processing steps: How many nucleated cells were present was estimated from reference gene primer amplification. Clones were read by immunoSEQ multiplex PCR, and TCRdb kept only the in-frame ones, dropping some. V, J and clone size reflect that table, while D and trimming were determined from the DNA. The sample has more than 85,000 clones, 84% seen once; the top ten hold approximately 7.9%. The sequence was collected from a woman of 80 years or more with active or convalescent COVID-19. The specimen sequenced was peripheral blood. The chain uses TRBV9 and TRBJ2-3; unclear D gene. The DNA for the CDR3 is TGTGCCAGCAGCGTAGAGCTAAGTGAGGCGGCGGATACGCAGTATTTT. It yields the protein CASSVELSEAADTQYF.